This T cell receptor (beta chain) was captured by sequencing in a study of T cells in Graves' hyperthyroidism and ophthalmopathy. Across the whole study: Peripheral blood sampling occurred at initial diagnosis, before any treatment.

Stability of Graves' hyperthyroidism was defined as absent ophthalmopathy progression within 18 months. Diagnoses rested on clinical symptoms, serum thyroxine and TRAb, thyroid ultrasound and orbital computed tomography. Deletions cut 5 bases from V and 10 bases from J, with 19 bases between. The CDR3 sequence is 14 residues long. The germline V gene encodes CDR1 LNHDA and CDR2 SQIVND (reference sequence). The table lists this clonotype with a few counts. Regions amplified from RNA transcripts were the TCR beta CDR3 regions. HTBI primers were the set used in a first-round RT-PCR of the TCR CDR3. TCRdb used MiXCR to reprocess the multiplex PCR reads, holding one entry per CDR3 protein. The repertoire consists of about 350,000 distinct CDR3 sequences, with roughly 13% occurring once and the leading ten covering just under 25%.

The chain couples TRBV19 to TRBJ2-3, with D perhaps TRBD1 (6 bases). This sequence originates from a woman under 40 with Graves' hyperthyroidism. The sample taken for sequencing was blood. CDR3: CASSLAGQGYAQYF. The CDR3 DNA follows: TGTGCCAGTAGTTTGGCAGGGCAGGGGTATGCGCAGTATTTT. The entire variable domain, with the rest obtained from reference TRBV19 and TRBJ2-3, is as follows: DGGITQSPKYLFRKEGQNVTLSCEQNLNHDAMYWYRQDPGQGLRLIYYSQIVNDFQKGDIAEGYSVSREKKESFPLTVTSAQKNPTAFYLCASSLAGQGYAQYFGPGTRLTVL.